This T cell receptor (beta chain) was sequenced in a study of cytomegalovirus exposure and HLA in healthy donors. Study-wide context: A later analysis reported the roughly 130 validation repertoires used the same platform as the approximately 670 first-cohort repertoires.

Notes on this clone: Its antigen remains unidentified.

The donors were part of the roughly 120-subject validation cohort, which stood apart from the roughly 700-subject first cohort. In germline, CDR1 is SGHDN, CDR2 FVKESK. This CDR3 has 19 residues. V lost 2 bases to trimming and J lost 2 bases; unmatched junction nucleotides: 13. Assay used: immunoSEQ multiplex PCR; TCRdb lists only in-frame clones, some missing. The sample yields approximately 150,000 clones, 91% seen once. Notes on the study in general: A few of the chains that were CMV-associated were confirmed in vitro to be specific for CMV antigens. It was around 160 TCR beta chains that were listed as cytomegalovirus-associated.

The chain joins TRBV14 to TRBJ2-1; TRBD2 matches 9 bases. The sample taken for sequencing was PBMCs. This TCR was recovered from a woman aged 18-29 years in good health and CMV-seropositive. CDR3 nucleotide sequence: TGTGCCAGCAGCCAACATCCCAGGGGCCTAGCGGGAACCTACAATGAGCAGTTCTTC. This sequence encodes CASSQHPRGLAGTYNEQFF.